A single sample is the source of the 26 T cell receptor beta chains below, sequenced in a study of blood T cell repertoires in COVID-19. Libraries were prepared by immunoSEQ multiplex PCR; TCRdb keeps only in-frame clonotypes and omits some of them. The sample shows approximately 66,000 clones, more than 70% of them seen only once. The sample was peripheral blood. These receptors originate from a man in his sixties with acute or convalescent COVID-19.

This clone was seen only once. The chain uses TRBV3-1 (or the pseudogene TRBV3-2) and TRBJ1-5, with D possibly matching TRBD1 (6 bases). V shed 0 bases and J shed 0 bases, with 9 bases lying between them. Germline V gene data show CDR1 as LGHDT and CDR2 as YNNKEL (reference sequence). This CDR3 comprises 16 residues. The CDR3 region has the DNA TGTGCCAGCAGCCAAGATGGGGGCCATAGCAATCAGCCCCAGCATTTT. This gives the protein CASSQDGGHSNQPQHF.

The chain is built from TRBV11-2 and TRBJ2-1; TRBD2 is a possible D gene (5 bases). CDR1 is SGHAT, CDR2 FQNNGV, per germline. This CDR3 is 14 amino acids long. Between the trimmed V and J ends, which lost 6 bases and 6 bases, there was a span of 15 bases. The CDR3: CASSRIRTPNEQFF. As DNA, the CDR3 is TGTGCCAGCAGTCGTATCCGGACTCCCAATGAGCAGTTCTTC.

The chain links TRBV7-2 to TRBJ1-2, with TRBD1 as a possible D gene (5 bases). V lost 1 base and J 2 bases, leaving 14 bases between the germline ends. The CDR3 contains 16 residues. Germline lookup yields CDR1 SGHTA and CDR2 FQGNSA. The CDR3 is CASSLGHPDTNYGYTF. CDR3 coding DNA: TGTGCCAGCAGCTTAGGCCACCCGGACACCAACTATGGCTACACCTTC.

The chain combines TRBV7-2 with TRBJ1-4, with a possible D match to TRBD1 (5 bases). This CDR3 spans 15 amino acids. CDR1 and CDR2 (germline): SGHTA, FQGNSA. Trimming cost V 1 base and J 11 bases, with 17 bases left between them. As DNA, the CDR3 is TGTGCCAGCAGCTTAGACTCAATTGGGGGAGGGAAACTGTTTTTT. Its translation: CASSLDSIGGGKLFF.

The chain uses TRBV30 and TRBJ2-7, with 8 bases that match TRBD1. V shed 4 bases and J 2 bases; nucleotides not matched to a gene: 10. The CDR3 has 15 residues. Germline lookup yields CDR1 GTSNPN and CDR2 SVGIG (reference sequence). The CDR3, as DNA: TGTGCCTGGACTAATGGACAGGGAAGGACCTACGAGCAGTACTTC. Translated: CAWTNGQGRTYEQYF.

This chain connects TRBV19 to TRBJ1-1, with D possibly being TRBD1 (5 bases). Germline values: CDR1 LNHDA, CDR2 SQIVND (reference sequence). The CDR3 loop spans 13 amino acids. With 11 bases removed from V and 0 bases from J, the gap between germline ends came to 13 bases. In DNA form, the CDR3 reads TGTGCCTCGGGGAGGGGCGTGAACACTGAAGCTTTCTTT. The encoded protein is CASGRGVNTEAFF.

This chain connects TRBV21-1 to TRBJ2-7; the D call TRBD2 from the table was never checked on the DNA. TRBV21-1 is a known pseudogene. This CDR3 has 12 residues. In nucleotides, the CDR3 is TGTGCCCCCCGGAGGGTAGTCCACGAGCAGTACTTC. Translated: CAPRRVVHEQYF.

With respect to this clone: At one of its ends the junction is not consistent with the germline gene, which may arise from a read error. This chain links TRBV4-1 with TRBJ2-1; 12 nucleotides align to TRBD2. Germline V gives CDR1 MGHRA, CDR2 YSYEKL. This CDR3 has 13 residues. CDR3: CASSQIGLAGLVF. In nucleotides, the CDR3 is TGCGCCAGCAGCCAGATCGGACTAGCGGGGTTGGTCTTC.

The chain carries TRBV6-2 or TRBV6-3 and TRBJ2-7; 12 bases fit TRBD2. The CDR3 has 16 residues. Looked up from germline, CDR1 is MNHEY and CDR2 is SVGEGT. V gave up 6 bases and J gave up 0 bases; unmatched junction bases: 6. This CDR3 reads CASSRLAGAASYEQYF. The CDR3, as DNA: TGTGCCAGCAGCCGACTAGCGGGGGCGGCCTCCTACGAGCAGTACTTC.

The gene calls are TRBV6-2 or TRBV6-3 and TRBJ2-3; 7 bases match TRBD1. Trimming at V came to 2 bases and at J to 2 bases, leaving 7 bases not matched to a gene. The CDR3 contains 16 residues. Germline lookup yields CDR1 MNHEY and CDR2 SVGEGT. CDR3 region: CASSYGGTAFTDTQYF. The CDR3 bases are TGTGCCAGCAGTTACGGTGGGACAGCGTTCACAGATACGCAGTATTTT.

J is TRBJ1-1 and V is TRBV21-1. TRBV21-1 is a pseudogene segment. This CDR3 region has 15 residues. CDR3 amino acids: CASSKVWGLTSEAFF. CDR3 bases: TGTGCCAGCAGCAAAGTTTGGGGACTAACATCTGAAGCTTTCTTT.

The V and J genes are TRBV2 and TRBJ2-1, with a tentative D call TRBD2 (6 bases). Trimming took off 8 bases at V and 5 bases at J, with 16 bases between the two ends. CDR1 and CDR2 from the germline V gene are SNHLY and FYNNEI. CDR3 length equals 14 residues. CDR3 residues: CASSPGTGDNEQFF. The CDR3 coding sequence is TGTGCCAGCTCCCCCGGTACGGGGGACAATGAGCAGTTCTTC.

The V call is TRBV11-3, the J call TRBJ2-7; weak D call: TRBD1 (6 bases). This CDR3 has 18 residues. The V gene lost 4 bases and the J gene lost 0 bases, with 22 bases spanning the gap. Per the germline V gene, CDR1 is SGHNT and CDR2 is YENEEA. This CDR3 reads CASSSGGGRGGSSYEQYF. CDR3 in DNA: TGTGCCAGCAGCTCTGGTGGGGGCAGGGGCGGTAGCTCCTACGAGCAGTACTTC. Full variable domain (remainder filled in from reference TRBV11-3 and TRBJ2-7): EAGVVQSPRYKIIEKKQPVAFWCNPISGHNTLYWYLQNLGQGPELLIRYENEEAVDDSQLPKDRFSAERLKGVDSTLKIQPAELGDSAVYLCASSSGGGRGGSSYEQYFGPGTRLTVT.

CDR3 DNA sequence: TGCGCCAGCAGCCAAGATTGGGCAGGGGGCAAGGAGACCCAGTACTTC. Its translation: CASSQDWAGGKETQYF. This chain connects TRBV4-1 to TRBJ2-5; 8 nucleotides agree with TRBD1. With 0 bases clipped from V and 5 bases from J, the junction kept 8 bases outside the gene matches. The CDR3 runs 16 residues. Germline values: CDR1 MGHRA, CDR2 YSYEKL.

The chain couples TRBV28 to TRBJ2-1; weak D call: TRBD2 (7 bases). Trimming pared 7 bases from V and 6 bases from J, leaving 16 bases between. Germline V lookup: CDR1 MDHEN, CDR2 SYDVKM. The CDR3 extends over 14 amino acids. The CDR3 DNA follows: TGTGCCAGCACTAGGGGGAGGGGCATCAATGAGCAGTTCTTC. It yields the protein CASTRGRGINEQFF.

This clone was seen just once. J is TRBJ1-5 and V is TRBV5-1, with 10 nucleotides matching TRBD1. The CDR3 runs to 17 residues. Looked up from germline, CDR1 is SGHRS and CDR2 is YFSETQ. Unmatched junction bases numbered 7, after V lost 0 bases and J lost 4 bases. The CDR3 nucleotides read TGCGCCAGCAGCTTGGAGCCTCCGGGACAGGGGAATCAGCCCCAGCATTTT. Protein product: CASSLEPPGQGNQPQHF.

The rearrangement uses TRBV5-1 and TRBJ2-1; tentatively, D is TRBD1 (7 bases). Germline CDR1 and CDR2: SGHRS and YFSETQ. Trimming took off 4 bases at V and 7 bases at J, with 24 bases between the two ends. This CDR3 is 17 amino acids long. This CDR3 reads CASSPEGQGGIRNEQFF. For the CDR3, the DNA is TGCGCCAGCAGCCCCGAGGGTCAGGGGGGAATCCGAAATGAGCAGTTCTTC.

This sequence joins TRBV5-1 and TRBJ1-2; D call uncertain. V was shortened by 1 base and J by 3 bases, with 7 bases between the two germline ends. Germline V gene lookup returns CDR1 SGHRS and CDR2 YFSETQ. This CDR3 is 13 amino acids long. The CDR3 nucleotides are TGCGCCAGCAGCTTGAGTCGGGACTATGGCTACACCTTC. Protein product: CASSLSRDYGYTF.

The chain links TRBV7-2 to TRBJ1-5; D possibly corresponds to TRBD1 (5 bases). This CDR3 is 16 amino acids long. Germline lookup yields CDR1 SGHTA and CDR2 FQGNSA. Deletions cut 2 bases from V and 0 bases from J, with 11 bases between. CDR3: CASSLQGPYSNQPQHF. The CDR3 DNA is TGTGCCAGCAGCTTACAGGGTCCCTATAGCAATCAGCCCCAGCATTTT. The full variable domain, rest sourced from reference TRBV7-2 and TRBJ1-5, is GAGVSQSPSNKVTEKGKDVELRCDPISGHTALYWYRQSLGQGLEFLIYFQGNSAPDKSGLPSDRFSAERTGGSVSTLTIQRTQQEDSAVYLCASSLQGPYSNQPQHFGDGTRLSIL.

This chain's CDR3 is CASSRGLGSSSSTDTQYF. CDR3 nucleotides: TGTGCCAGTAGTAGAGGACTAGGGAGTTCCTCTAGCACAGATACGCAGTATTTT. This chain links TRBV19 with TRBJ2-3; 7 nucleotides match TRBD2. The CDR3 totals 18 residues. Trimming removed 4 bases from V and 0 bases from J; junction bases left unmatched: 13. Germline V gene sequence: CDR1 LNHDA, CDR2 SQIVND (reference sequence).

J is TRBJ1-1 and V is TRBV7-6, with D unclear. Per the germline V gene, CDR1 is SGHVS and CDR2 is FNYEAQ. CDR3 length: 15 amino acids. Trimming removed 4 bases at V and 6 bases at J, with 18 bases between. This chain's CDR3 is CASSSEGLLRSEAFF. CDR3 coding DNA: TGTGCCAGCAGCTCGGAGGGTCTTTTAAGATCTGAAGCTTTCTTT. The variable domain in full, completed from reference TRBV7-6 and TRBJ1-1, reads GAGVSQSPRYKVTKRGQDVALRCDPISGHVSLYWYRQALGQGPEFLTYFNYEAQQDKSGLPNDRFSAERPEGSISTLTIQRTEQRDSAMYRCASSSEGLLRSEAFFGQGTRLTVV.

The V call is TRBV5-6, the J call TRBJ1-2, with D possibly TRBD1 on 6 matching bases. Trimming removed 6 bases at V and 3 bases at J, with 12 bases between. Germline V CDR1 and CDR2: SGHDT, YYEEEE. This CDR3 contains 13 residues. The CDR3 spells CASIPGGYYGYTF. In DNA form, the CDR3 reads TGTGCCAGCATCCCTGGGGGCTACTATGGCTACACCTTC.

This clone was picked up one time. V gene TRBV27 combines with J gene TRBJ1-1, with a tentative D call TRBD1 (5 bases). Trimming cost V 7 bases and J 3 bases, with 15 bases left between them. The CDR3 length is 14 residues. CDR1 is MNHEY, CDR2 SMNVEV, per germline (reference sequence). The CDR3 here is CASNIGASDTEAFF. The CDR3 nucleotides read TGTGCCAGCAACATAGGGGCGTCGGACACTGAAGCTTTCTTT.

The chain recombines TRBV6-2 or TRBV6-3 with TRBJ1-1; no clear D. Trimming stripped 2 bases from V and 5 bases from J, with 6 bases between. Germline CDR1 and CDR2: MNHEY and SVGEGT. CDR3 length equals 12 residues. The CDR3 sequence: CASSYGQTEAFF. CDR3 DNA sequence: TGTGCCAGCAGTTACGGGCAGACTGAAGCTTTCTTT.

The chain uses TRBV7-8 and TRBJ2-5, with unresolved D. The V end lost 1 base, the J end lost 4 bases, and 13 bases lay between the germline ends. CDR1 and CDR2 from the germline V gene are SGHVS and FQNEAQ. The CDR3 covers 15 residues. The CDR3 DNA is TGTGCCAGCAGCTTAGTTGTGGGCCCACCAGAGACCCAGTACTTC. Amino acid sequence: CASSLVVGPPETQYF.

The rearrangement links TRBV6-2 or TRBV6-3 to TRBJ2-1; TRBD2 aligns across 8 bases. This CDR3 comprises 17 residues. CDR1 is MNHEY and CDR2 is SVGEGT in the germline V gene. Trimming cost V 0 bases and J 7 bases; bases outside gene matches: 11. CDR3: CASSYSMLSTSVNEQFF. The CDR3 DNA is TGTGCCAGCAGTTACTCGATGTTATCGACTAGCGTGAATGAGCAGTTCTTC.